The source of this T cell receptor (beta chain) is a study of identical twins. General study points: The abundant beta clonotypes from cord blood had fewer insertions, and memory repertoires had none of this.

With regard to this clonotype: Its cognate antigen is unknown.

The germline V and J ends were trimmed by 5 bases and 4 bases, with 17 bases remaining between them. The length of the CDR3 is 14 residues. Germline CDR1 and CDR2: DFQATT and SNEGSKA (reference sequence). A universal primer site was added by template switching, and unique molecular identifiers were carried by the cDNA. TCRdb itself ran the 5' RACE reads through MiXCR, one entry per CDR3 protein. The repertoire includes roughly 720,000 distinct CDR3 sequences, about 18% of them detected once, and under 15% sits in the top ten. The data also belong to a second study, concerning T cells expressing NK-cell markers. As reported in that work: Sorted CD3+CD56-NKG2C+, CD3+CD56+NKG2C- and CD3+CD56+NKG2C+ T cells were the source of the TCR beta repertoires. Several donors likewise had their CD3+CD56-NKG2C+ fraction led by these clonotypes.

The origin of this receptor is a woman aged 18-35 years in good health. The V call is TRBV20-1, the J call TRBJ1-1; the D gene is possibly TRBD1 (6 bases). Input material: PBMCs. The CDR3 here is CSASLTTGPTEAFF. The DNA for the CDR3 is TGCAGTGCTTCCTTAACGACAGGTCCCACTGAAGCTTTCTTT.